This T cell receptor beta chain was sequenced during a study of blood T cells in healthy people across ages (dated by TCRdb to 2013 to 2016). At the level of the whole study: Template switching captured roughly one uniquely barcoded TCR beta cDNA molecule per two T cells in model experiments. The study measured age-related changes in TCR beta repertoire diversity using deep sequencing normalized with unique cDNA molecular identifiers. The donors were divided into four age groups: young (average about 15 years), middle-aged (under 40), aged (about 60) and long-lived (roughly 82). Donors of different ages were randomly distributed across sequencing lanes to avoid experimental bias. Two additional independent replicas of 1 million unique cDNA reads from the same blood draw were analyzed for two donors (one aged 18 to 30 and one aged 80 or older). Summary of the overall study and its limitations: There was a strong correlation between observed TCR beta diversity and the percentage of naive T cells measured by flow cytometry. Bulk unsorted PBMC profiling prevented conclusive comparison of naive and antigen-experienced compartments. As age increased, observed TCR beta diversity per million T cells dropped in a roughly linear way, and a significant reduction was already evident by age around 41. Estimates of total diversity from one million sequenced T cells were regarded as lower bounds and underestimates. Compared with the aged group, the long-lived group had more naive CD4+ T cells, fewer expanded clones and increased TCR diversity, a pattern suggesting age selection. Donor CMV infection status was unknown, potentially confounding age-related changes in expanded clonotypes.

In the case of this clonotype: The clone's antigen remains unknown. Within one base of it there is no much larger clone, and no base qualities were kept.

The germline V gene (reference sequence) provides CDR1 DFQATT and CDR2 SNEGSKA. Trimming removed 0 bases from V and 3 bases from J; the gene matches leave 12 bases unexplained. Including the terminal cysteine and phenylalanine, the CDR3 comprises 17 residues. Left in the record is the CDR3 DNA by itself, 51 bases read in frame from the first base. The approximately 39 donors, aged about 6 to 95 years, were systemically healthy Caucasian individuals from Russia. Approximately 9.3 milliliters of peripheral blood were drawn from each donor into EDTA-treated Vacutainer tubes. Ficoll-Paque density-gradient centrifugation was used to isolate PBMCs, with at least 6 million obtained per sample. Trizol reagent was used to extract total RNA from the PBMCs, yielding at least 5 micrograms per sample. Naive CD45RAhigh/CD27high T cell percentages were measured by flow cytometry on a PBMC aliquot from every donor.

Libraries were built with 5' RACE. Instrument on record: Illumina HiSeq 2500. A second PCR of about 6 to 12 cycles was performed with a sample-barcoded 5' primer and a J-beta primer mix. A unique molecular identifier was introduced onto each TCR beta cDNA molecule by a template-switch 5' adaptor carrying 12 random nucleotides. At least 2.5 million CDR3-containing paired-end reads were obtained from each sample. First-strand cDNA was synthesized from all RNA with the Mint cDNA synthesis kit, primed by a TRBC-specific oligonucleotide. All cDNA was treated with uracil-DNA glycosylase and then went through a first 18-cycle PCR with the universal primers M1SS and BC2_uni_R. The paper's processing steps were these. For normalization, 1 million high-quality reads, each with a distinct molecular identifier, were randomly selected from each sample. Instead of being binned into consensus sequences, reads that shared molecular identifiers were thrown out. MiTCR, with a Q25 quality threshold and the strictest error-elimination algorithm, was used for CDR3 identification, clonotype clustering and error correction. A nonparametric unseen species model with Euler transformation was used to estimate a lower bound on total TCR beta diversity. Clones were called with MiXCR by TCRdb after fastp trimmed the public reads at Q25, and only in-frame beta chains were retained. Duplicate CDR3 protein sequences are folded into a single record with the most common DNA and genes. The V and J calls reflect TCRdb's pipeline rather than the authors' work. The sample has hundreds of thousands of distinct CDR3 sequences on record, 45% to 50% of them singletons. Approximately 32% of the sample belongs to the ten largest clones.

The sample was blood. The TCR sequence derives from a woman in her fifties or sixties in good health. The rearranged chain carries TRBV20-1 and TRBJ2-5, and TRBD2 matches 8 of the central bases. The CDR3: CSARDGARLAREETQYF. The DNA reads TGCAGTGCTAGAGATGGGGCTCGACTAGCGAGGGAAGAGACCCAGTACTTC.